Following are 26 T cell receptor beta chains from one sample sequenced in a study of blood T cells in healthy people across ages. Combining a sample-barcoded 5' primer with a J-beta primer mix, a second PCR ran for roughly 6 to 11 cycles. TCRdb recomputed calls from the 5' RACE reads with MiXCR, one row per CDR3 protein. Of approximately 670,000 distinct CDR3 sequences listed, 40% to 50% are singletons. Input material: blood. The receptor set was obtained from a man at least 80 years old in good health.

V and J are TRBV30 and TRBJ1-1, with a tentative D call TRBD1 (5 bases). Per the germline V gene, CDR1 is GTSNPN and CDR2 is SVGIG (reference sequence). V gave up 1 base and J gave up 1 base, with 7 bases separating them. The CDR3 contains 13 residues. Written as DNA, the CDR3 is TGTGCCTGGAGTGGACAGCCGAACACTGAAGCTTTCTTT. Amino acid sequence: CAWSGQPNTEAFF.

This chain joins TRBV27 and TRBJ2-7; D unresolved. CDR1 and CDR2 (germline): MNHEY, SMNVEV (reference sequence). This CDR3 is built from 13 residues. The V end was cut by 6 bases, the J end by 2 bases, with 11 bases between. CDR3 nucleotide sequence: TGTGCCAGCAGCCCTCGCACCACCTACGAGCAGTACTTC. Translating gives CASSPRTTYEQYF.

CDR3 nucleotides: TGTGCCACCAGCAGAGACAGGGGGAGCGGAAAACTGTTTTTT. Residues: CATSRDRGSGKLFF. The chain joins TRBV15 to TRBJ1-4, with TRBD1 matching 7 bases. Germline V CDR1 and CDR2: LNHNV, YYDKDF (reference sequence). The CDR3 is 14 amino acids. With V trimmed by 0 bases and J by 10 bases, 5 bases remained unmatched.

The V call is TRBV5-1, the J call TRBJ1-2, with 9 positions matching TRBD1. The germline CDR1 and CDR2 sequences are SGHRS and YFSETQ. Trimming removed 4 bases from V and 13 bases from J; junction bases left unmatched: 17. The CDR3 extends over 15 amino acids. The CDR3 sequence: CASSASSRDRDHRTF. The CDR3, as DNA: TGCGCCAGCAGCGCCAGCTCCCGGGACAGGGACCATCGCACCTTC.

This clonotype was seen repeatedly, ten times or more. The CDR3 loop reads CSVGAGEKQYF. The DNA for the CDR3 is TGCAGCGTTGGAGCGGGAGAAAAGCAGTACTTC. This chain uses TRBV29-1 with TRBJ2-7; 8 bases are shared with TRBD2. Germline V gene lookup returns CDR1 SQVTM and CDR2 ANQGSEA. There are 11 residues in the CDR3. The junction had 4 bases not matched to a gene; V was cut back by 4 bases and J by 8 bases.

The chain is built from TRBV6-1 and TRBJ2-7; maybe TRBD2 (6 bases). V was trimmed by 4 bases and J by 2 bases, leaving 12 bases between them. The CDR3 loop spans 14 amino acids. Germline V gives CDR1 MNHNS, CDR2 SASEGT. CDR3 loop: CASSGRDWAYEQYF. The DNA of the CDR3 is TGTGCCAGCAGTGGCCGGGACTGGGCCTACGAGCAGTACTTC.

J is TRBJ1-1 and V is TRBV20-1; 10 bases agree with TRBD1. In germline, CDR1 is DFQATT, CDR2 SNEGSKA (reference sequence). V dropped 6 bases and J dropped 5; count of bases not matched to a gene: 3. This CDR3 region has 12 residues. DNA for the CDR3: TGCAGTGCGGGGACAGGGGTGACTGAAGCTTTCTTT. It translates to CSAGTGVTEAFF.

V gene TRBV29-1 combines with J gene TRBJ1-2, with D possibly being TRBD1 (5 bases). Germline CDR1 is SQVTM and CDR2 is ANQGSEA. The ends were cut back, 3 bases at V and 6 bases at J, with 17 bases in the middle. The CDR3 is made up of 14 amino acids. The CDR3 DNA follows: TGCAGCGTTGACGATAGGGGCCGCGGGAATGGCTACACCTTC. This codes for CSVDDRGRGNGYTF.

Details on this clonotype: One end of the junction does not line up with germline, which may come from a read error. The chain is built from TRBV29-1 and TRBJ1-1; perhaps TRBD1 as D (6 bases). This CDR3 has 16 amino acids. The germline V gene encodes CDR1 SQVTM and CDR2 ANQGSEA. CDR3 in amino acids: CSVEDPRQEFGTKAFF. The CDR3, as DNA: TGCAGCGTTGAAGATCCTCGACAGGAGTTTGGCACTAAAGCTTTCTTT.

CDR3 amino acids: CSALNVISYEQYF. DNA for the CDR3: TGCAGTGCTCTGAACGTAATCTCCTACGAGCAGTACTTC. The chain combines TRBV20-1 with TRBJ2-7; D call uncertain. Germline CDR1 reads DFQATT; CDR2 reads SNEGSKA (reference sequence). The CDR3 runs to 13 residues. Trimming cost V 5 bases and J 0 bases, with 11 bases left between them.

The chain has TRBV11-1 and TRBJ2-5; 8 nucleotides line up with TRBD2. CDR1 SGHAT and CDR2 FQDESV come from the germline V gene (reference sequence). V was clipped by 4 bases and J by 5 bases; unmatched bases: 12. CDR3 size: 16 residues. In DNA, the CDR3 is TGTGCCAGCAGCTACCCGGGACTAGGCGACTGGGAGACCCAGTACTTC. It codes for CASSYPGLGDWETQYF.

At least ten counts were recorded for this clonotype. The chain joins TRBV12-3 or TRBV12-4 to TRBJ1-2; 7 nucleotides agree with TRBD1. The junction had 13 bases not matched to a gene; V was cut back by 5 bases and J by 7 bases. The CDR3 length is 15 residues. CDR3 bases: TGTGCCAGCAGTCACCCGACAGGGAGGTTGGGTGGCTACACCTTC. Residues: CASSHPTGRLGGYTF.

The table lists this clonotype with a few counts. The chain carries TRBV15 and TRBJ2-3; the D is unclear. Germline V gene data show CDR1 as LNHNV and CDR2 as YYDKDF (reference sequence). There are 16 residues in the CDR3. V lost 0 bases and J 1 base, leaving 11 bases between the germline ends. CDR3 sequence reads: CATSRDWRPGTDTQYF. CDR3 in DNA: TGTGCCACCAGCAGAGATTGGCGGCCCGGCACAGATACGCAGTATTTT.

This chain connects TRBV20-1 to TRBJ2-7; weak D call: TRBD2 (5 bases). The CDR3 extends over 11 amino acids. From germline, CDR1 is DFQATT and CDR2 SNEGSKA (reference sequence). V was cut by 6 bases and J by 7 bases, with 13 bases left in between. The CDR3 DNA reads TGCAGTGCCCCTGGGAGTCCTGAGCAGTACTTC. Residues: CSAPGSPEQYF.

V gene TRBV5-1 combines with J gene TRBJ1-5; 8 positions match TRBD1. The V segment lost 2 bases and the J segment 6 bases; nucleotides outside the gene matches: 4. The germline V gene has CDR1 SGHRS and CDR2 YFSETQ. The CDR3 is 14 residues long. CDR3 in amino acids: CASSFGTGVQPQHF. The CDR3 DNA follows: TGCGCCAGCAGCTTTGGGACAGGAGTTCAGCCCCAGCATTTT.

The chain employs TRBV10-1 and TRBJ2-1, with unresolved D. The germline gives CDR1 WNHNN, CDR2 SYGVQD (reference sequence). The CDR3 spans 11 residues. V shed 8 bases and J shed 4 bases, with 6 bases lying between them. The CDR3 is CASGEYNEQFF. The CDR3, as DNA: TGCGCCAGCGGGGAATACAATGAGCAGTTCTTC.

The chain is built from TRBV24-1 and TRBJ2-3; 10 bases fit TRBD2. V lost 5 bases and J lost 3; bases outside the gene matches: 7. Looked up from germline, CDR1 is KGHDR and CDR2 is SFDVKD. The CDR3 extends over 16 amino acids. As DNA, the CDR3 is TGTGCCACCAGTGGTGTCCTAGCGGGGGAAACAGATACGCAGTATTTT. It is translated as CATSGVLAGETDTQYF.

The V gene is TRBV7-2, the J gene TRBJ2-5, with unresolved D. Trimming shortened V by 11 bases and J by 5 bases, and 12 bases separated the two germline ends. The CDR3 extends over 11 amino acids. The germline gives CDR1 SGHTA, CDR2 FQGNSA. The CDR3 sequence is CAGNTAETQYF. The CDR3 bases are TGTGCCGGCAATACTGCGGAGACCCAGTACTTC.

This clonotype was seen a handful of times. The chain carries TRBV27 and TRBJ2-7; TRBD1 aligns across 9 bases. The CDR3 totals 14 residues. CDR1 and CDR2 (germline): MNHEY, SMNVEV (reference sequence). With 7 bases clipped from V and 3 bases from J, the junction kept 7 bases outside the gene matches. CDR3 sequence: CASTQGQGNYEQYF. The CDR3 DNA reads TGTGCCAGCACCCAGGGACAGGGAAACTACGAGCAGTACTTC.

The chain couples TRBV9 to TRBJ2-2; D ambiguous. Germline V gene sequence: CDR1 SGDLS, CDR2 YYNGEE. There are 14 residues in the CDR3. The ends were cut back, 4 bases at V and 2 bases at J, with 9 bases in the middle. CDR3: CASSQTLNTGELFF. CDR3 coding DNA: TGTGCCAGCAGCCAAACATTAAACACCGGGGAGCTGTTTTTT.

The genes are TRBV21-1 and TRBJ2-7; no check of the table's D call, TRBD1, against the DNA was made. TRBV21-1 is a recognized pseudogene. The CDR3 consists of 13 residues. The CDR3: CASKGGVGYEQYF. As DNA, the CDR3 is TGTGCCAGCAAAGGGGGGGTTGGCTACGAGCAGTACTTC.

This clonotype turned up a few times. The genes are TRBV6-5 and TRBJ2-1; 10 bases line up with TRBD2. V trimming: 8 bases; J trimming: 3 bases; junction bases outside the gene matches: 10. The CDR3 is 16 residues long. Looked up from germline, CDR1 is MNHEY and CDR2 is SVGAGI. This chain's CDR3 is CASSFSGTSVYNEQFF. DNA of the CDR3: TGTGCCAGCTCCTTCTCCGGGACTAGCGTCTACAATGAGCAGTTCTTC.

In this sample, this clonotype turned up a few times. The CDR3 nucleotides read TGCAGTGCTAGAGATCCTACTCATCTGTTGGAGCAGTACTTC. This gives the protein CSARDPTHLLEQYF. The genes are TRBV20-1 and TRBJ2-4, with D hard to call. The CDR3 has 14 residues. Germline V gene data show CDR1 as DFQATT and CDR2 as SNEGSKA (reference sequence). V lost 0 bases and J lost 13, with 19 bases in between.

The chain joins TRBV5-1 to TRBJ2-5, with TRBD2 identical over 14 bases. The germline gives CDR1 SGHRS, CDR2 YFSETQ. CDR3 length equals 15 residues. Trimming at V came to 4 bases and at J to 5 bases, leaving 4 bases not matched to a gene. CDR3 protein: CASSQGTSGSETQYF. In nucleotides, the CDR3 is TGCGCCAGCAGCCAAGGGACTAGCGGGAGTGAGACCCAGTACTTC.

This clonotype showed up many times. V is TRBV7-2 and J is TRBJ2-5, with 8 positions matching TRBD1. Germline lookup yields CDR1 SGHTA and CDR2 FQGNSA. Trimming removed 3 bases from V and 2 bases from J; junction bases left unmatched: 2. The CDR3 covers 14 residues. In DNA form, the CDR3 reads TGTGCCAGCAGCTTCGGGACAGGACAAGAGACCCAGTACTTC. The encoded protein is CASSFGTGQETQYF. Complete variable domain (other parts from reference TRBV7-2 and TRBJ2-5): GAGVSQSPSNKVTEKGKDVELRCDPISGHTALYWYRQSLGQGLEFLIYFQGNSAPDKSGLPSDRFSAERTGGSVSTLTIQRTQQEDSAVYLCASSFGTGQETQYFGPGTRLLVL.

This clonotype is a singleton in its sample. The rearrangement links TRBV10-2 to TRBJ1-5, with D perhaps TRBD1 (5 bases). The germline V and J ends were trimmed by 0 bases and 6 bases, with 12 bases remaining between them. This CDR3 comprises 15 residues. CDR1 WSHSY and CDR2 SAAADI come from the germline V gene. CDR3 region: CASSESSGATQPQHF. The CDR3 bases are TGCGCCAGCAGTGAGTCGAGCGGGGCGACTCAGCCCCAGCATTTT.